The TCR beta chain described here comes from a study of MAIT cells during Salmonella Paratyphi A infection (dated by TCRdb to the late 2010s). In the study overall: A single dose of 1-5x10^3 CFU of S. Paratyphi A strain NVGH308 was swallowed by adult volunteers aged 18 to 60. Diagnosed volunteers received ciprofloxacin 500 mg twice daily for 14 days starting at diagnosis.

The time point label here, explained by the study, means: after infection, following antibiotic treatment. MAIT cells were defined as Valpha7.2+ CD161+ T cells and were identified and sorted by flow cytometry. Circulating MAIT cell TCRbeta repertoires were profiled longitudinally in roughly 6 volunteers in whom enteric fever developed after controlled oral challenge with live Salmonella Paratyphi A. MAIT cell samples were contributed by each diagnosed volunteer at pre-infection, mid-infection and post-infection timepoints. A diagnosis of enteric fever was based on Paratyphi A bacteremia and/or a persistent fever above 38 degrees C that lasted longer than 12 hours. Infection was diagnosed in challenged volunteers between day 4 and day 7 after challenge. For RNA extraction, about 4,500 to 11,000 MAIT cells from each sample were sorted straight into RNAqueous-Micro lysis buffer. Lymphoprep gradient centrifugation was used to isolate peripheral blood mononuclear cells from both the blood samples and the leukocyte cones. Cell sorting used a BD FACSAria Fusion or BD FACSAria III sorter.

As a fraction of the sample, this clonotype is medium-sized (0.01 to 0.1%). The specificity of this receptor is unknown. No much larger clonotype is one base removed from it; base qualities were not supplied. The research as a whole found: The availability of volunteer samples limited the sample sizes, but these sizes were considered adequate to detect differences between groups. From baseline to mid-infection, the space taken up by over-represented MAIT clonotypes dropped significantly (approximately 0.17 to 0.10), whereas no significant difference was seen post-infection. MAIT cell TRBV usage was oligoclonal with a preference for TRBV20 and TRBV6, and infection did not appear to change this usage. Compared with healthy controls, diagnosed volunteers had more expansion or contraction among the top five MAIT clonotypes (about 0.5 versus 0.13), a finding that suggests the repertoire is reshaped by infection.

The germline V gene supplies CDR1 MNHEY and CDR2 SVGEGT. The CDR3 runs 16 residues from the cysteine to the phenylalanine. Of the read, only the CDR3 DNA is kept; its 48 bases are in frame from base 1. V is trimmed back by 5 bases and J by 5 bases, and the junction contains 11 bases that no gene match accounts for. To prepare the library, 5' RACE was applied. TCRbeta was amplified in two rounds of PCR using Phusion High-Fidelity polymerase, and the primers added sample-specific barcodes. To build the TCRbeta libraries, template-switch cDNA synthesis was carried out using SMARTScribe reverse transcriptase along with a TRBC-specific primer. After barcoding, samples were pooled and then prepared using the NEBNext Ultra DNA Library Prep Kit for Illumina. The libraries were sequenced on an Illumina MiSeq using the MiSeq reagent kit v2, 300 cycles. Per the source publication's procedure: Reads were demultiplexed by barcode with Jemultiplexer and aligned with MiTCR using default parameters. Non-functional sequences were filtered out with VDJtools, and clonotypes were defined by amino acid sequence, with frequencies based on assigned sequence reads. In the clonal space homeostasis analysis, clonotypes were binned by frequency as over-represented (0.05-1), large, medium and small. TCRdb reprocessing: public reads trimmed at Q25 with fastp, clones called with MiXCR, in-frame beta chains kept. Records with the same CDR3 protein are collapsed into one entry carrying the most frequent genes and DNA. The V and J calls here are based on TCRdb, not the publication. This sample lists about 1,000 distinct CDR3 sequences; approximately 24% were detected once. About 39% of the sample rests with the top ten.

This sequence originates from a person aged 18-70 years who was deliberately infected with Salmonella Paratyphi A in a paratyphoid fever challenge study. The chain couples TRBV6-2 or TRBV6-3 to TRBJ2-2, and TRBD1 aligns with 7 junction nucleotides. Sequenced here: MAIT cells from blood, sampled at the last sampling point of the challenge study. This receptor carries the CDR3 CASSQLTDRPTGELFF. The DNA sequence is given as TGTGCCAGCAGTCAACTCACGGACAGGCCTACCGGGGAGCTGTTTTTT.